This paragraph covers one T cell receptor (beta chain) sequence. Antigen specificity is unknown. This sample stems from a study of cytomegalovirus exposure and HLA in healthy donors. The study's findings and limits: Analyses of presence and absence presupposed an approximately uniform sequencing depth across donors.

The V end lost 3 bases, the J end lost 0 bases, and 9 bases lay between the germline ends. This CDR3 has 14 residues. Germline lookup yields CDR1 LNHDA and CDR2 SQIVND (reference sequence). The primer mix had 60 Vbeta and 13 Jbeta primers. Per the original methods: Later reanalysis found about 78 million unique TCR beta chains, 10 million to 12 million of them shared. The data were produced by immunoSEQ multiplex PCR, yet TCRdb's version contains in-frame clones alone and is incomplete. The V and J calls and clone size come from that table; D and trimming were worked out from the DNA. The repertoire holds some 150,000 clones, with about 73% as singletons.

This clonotype was sampled from a man aged 35-49 years in good health and CMV-seropositive. The V gene is TRBV19, the J gene TRBJ2-7; D is unclear. Sequenced sample: PBMCs. CDR3 DNA sequence: TGTGCCAGTAGTATCGTCCCCAGCTCCTACGAGCAGTACTTC. Amino acids: CASSIVPSSYEQYF.